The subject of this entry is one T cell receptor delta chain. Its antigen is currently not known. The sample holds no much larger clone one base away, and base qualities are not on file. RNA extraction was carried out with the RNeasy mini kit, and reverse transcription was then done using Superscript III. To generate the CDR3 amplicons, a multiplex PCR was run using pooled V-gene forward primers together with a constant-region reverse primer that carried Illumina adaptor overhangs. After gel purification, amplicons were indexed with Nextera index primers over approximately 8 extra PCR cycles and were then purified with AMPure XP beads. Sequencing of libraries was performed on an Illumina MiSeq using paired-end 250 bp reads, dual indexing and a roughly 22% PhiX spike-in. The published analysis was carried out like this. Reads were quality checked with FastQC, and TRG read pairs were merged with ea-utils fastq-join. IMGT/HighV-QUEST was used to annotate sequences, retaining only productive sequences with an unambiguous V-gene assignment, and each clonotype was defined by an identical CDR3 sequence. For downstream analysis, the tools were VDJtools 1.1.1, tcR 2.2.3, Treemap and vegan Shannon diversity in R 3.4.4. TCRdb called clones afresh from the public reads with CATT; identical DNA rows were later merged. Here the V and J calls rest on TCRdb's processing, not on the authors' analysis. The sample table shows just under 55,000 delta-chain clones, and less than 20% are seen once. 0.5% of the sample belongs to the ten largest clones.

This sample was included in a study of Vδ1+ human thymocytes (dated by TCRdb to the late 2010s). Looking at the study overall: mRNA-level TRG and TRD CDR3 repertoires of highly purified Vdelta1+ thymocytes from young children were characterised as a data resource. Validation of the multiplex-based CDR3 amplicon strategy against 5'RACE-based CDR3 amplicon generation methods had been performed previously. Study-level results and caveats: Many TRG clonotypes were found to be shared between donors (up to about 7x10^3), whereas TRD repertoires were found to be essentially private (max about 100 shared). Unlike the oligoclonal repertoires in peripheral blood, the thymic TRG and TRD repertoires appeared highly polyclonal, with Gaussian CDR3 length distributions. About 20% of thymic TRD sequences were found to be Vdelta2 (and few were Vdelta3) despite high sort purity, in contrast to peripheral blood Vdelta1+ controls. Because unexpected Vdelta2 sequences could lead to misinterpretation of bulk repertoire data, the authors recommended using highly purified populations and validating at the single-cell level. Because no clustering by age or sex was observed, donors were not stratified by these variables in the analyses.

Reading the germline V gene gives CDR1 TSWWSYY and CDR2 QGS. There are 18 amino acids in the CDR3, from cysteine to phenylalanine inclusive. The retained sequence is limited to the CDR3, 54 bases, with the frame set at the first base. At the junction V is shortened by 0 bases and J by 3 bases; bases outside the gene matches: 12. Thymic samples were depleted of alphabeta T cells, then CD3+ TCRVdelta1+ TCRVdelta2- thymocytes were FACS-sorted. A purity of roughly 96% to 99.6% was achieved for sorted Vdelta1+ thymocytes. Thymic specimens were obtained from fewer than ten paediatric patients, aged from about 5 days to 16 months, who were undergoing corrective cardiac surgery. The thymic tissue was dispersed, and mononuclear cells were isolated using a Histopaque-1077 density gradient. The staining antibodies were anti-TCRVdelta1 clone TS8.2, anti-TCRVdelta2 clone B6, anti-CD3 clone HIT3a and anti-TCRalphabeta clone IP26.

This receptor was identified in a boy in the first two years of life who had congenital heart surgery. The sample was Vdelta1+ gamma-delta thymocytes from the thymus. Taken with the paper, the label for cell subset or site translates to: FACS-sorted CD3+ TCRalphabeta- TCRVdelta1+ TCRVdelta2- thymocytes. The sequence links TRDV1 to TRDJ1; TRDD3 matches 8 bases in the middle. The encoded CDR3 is CALGELDLYWGLADKLIF. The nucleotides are TGTGCTCTTGGGGAACTAGATCTATACTGGGGGTTGGCCGATAAACTCATCTTT.